The clone carrying this TCR beta chain was counted between two and nine times. Its target is unknown. This entry belongs to a study of beta chain features in type 1 diabetes. Points from the study as a whole: Sampled from patients, naive, central memory and Treg TCRB repertoires appeared more similar than those sampled from healthy donors. A potential influence of HLA type upon TCRB rearrangement remained unresolved herein.

The V gene's germline CDR1 is SGHVS and CDR2 FQNEAQ. Between the trimmed V and J ends, which lost 3 bases and 1 base, there was a span of 13 bases. The CDR3 has 15 residues. The investigators reverse transcribed all of the isolated RNA, so they sequenced expressed TCRB transcripts. Measured with immunoSEQ multiplex PCR; TCRdb has only the in-frame clones, and not every one. The table shows roughly 240,000 clones, with 12% to 15% occurring only once. The sample comprised naive CD4+ T cells from blood. This clonotype was sampled from a woman in her 40s in good health. The chain combines TRBV7-8 with TRBJ2-7, with D perhaps TRBD1 (6 bases). The CDR3 protein is CASSFKRDRSYEQYF. The CDR3 region has the DNA TGTGCCAGCAGCTTTAAACGAGACAGGTCCTACGAGCAGTACTTC.